This TCR beta chain derives from a study of OX40 agonist ivuxolimab in advanced cancers. Turning to the study itself: The eligibility criteria allowed prior anti-PD-1, anti-PD-L1 or anti-CTLA-4 therapy, and around 40% had some.

Sequencing was performed with immunoSEQ multiplex PCR; in TCRdb, only in-frame clones are kept and a portion is missing. The sample holds 73,000 or so clones, 65% to 90% seen once. Sample: CD4+ or CD8+ T cells sorted from blood, taken in a trial of the OX40 agonist ivuxolimab. This clonotype was obtained from an adult with an advanced solid tumor such as melanoma, head and neck, liver or kidney cancer.

In nucleotides, the CDR3 is TGTGCCAGTAGTCTCGGACAGCGGTCACCGGGGGGCTACACCTTC. This encodes CASSLGQRSPGGYTF. V gene TRBV19 combines with J gene TRBJ1-2, with D perhaps TRBD1 (6 bases). V lost 5 bases and J 8 bases, leaving 21 bases between the germline ends. This CDR3 comprises 15 residues. CDR1 LNHDA and CDR2 SQIVND come from the germline V gene (reference sequence).